This T cell receptor beta chain was sequenced during a study of blood T cell repertoires in COVID-19. Across the whole study: Italy, Spain and the United States were the sources of the convalescent and acute COVID-19 samples.

Germline-derived CDR1 and CDR2 are SGHRS and YFSETQ. This CDR3 has 15 residues. Unmatched junction bases numbered 7, after V lost 4 bases and J lost 8 bases. Cohort assignment relied on participant-reported clinical history. Donors in Cohort 3 who had recovered were those with two negative PCRs, healthcare professional clearance, or resolution of their symptoms. Generated by immunoSEQ multiplex PCR, the TCRdb table keeps only in-frame clones and is missing some. Altogether hundreds of thousands of clones are present, roughly 88% being singletons, with the ten largest covering 2.2%. The sample comprised PBMCs or T cells enriched from blood (not recorded which). The receptor was isolated from a man under 40 who had recovered from COVID-19. The V and J genes are TRBV5-1 and TRBJ1-6, with 9 bases identical to TRBD1. The CDR3 DNA is TGCGCCAGCAGCCGAGGGGGACAGGGAGATTCACCCCTCCACTTT. Protein product: CASSRGGQGDSPLHF.